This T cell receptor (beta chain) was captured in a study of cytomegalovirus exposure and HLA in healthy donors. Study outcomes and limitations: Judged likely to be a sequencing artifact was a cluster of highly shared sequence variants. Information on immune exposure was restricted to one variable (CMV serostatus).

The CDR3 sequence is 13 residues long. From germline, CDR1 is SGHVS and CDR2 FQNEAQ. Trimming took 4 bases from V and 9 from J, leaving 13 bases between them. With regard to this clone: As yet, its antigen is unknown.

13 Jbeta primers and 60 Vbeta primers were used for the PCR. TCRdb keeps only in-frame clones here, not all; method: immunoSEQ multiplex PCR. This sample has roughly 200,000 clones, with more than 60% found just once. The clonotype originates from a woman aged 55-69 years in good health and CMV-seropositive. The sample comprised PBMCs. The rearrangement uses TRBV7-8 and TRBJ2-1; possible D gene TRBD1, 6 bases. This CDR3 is CASSSLQGSEQFF. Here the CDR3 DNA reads TGTGCCAGCAGCTCCCTACAGGGTAGTGAGCAGTTCTTC.